This TCR beta chain was found in a study of T cell changes during pregnancy in multiple sclerosis. The CDR3 spans 17 residues. V was pared by 2 bases and J by 4 bases, with 20 bases between. The germline gives CDR1 MNHEY, CDR2 SMNVEV (reference sequence). Assay: immunoSEQ multiplex PCR; the TCRdb copy retains only in-frame clones and omits some. Here the sample spans some 94,000 clones, 92% being singletons. The sequence was collected from a female donor with multiple sclerosis, enrolled in a pregnancy study. The gene calls are TRBV27 and TRBJ1-1, with D maybe TRBD1 (6 bases). The sample in question was peripheral blood, obtained in the first trimester of pregnancy. The CDR3 DNA follows: TGTGCCAGCAGTTTAATGGGGGTTTTGGGGGGGCCCACTGAAGCTTTCTTT. This sequence encodes CASSLMGVLGGPTEAFF.